These 17 T cell receptor beta chains were sequenced from one sample in a study of shared clonotypes between healthy human individuals. Profiled with immunoSEQ multiplex PCR; TCRdb holds only in-frame clones, not every one. The table records over 1.5 million clones, roughly 98% of them present only once. The material sequenced was naive CD4+ T cells sorted from blood. As for subset: CD45RA+ positively selected. The receptors derive from a man younger than 40 in good health.

The chain couples TRBV11-2 to TRBJ2-7; 7 bases fit TRBD1. Germline CDR1 SGHAT, CDR2 FQNNGV. The CDR3 sequence is 18 residues long. V shed 2 bases, J shed 2 bases, and the junction held 15 bases outside the gene matches. CDR3 bases: TGTGCCAGCAGCTTACAGGGGGTGGGCCGACCCCTCACCTACGAGCAGTACTTC. It yields the protein CASSLQGVGRPLTYEQYF. The full variable domain, completed using reference TRBV11-2 and TRBJ2-7, is EAGVAQSPRYKIIEKRQSVAFWCNPISGHATLYWYQQILGQGPKLLIQFQNNGVVDDSQLPKDRFSAERLKGVDSTLKIQPAKLEDSAVYLCASSLQGVGRPLTYEQYFGPGTRLTVT.

The chain links TRBV2 to TRBJ2-2; D uncertain. Germline CDR1 is SNHLY and CDR2 is FYNNEI. The V end lost 6 bases, the J end lost 4 bases, and 15 bases lay between the germline ends. CDR3 length: 15 residues. CDR3 amino acids: CASSVMGLVTGELFF. The CDR3 coding sequence is TGTGCCAGCAGCGTTATGGGATTGGTCACCGGGGAGCTGTTTTTT.

The chain has TRBV10-2 and TRBJ2-7, with 7 bases matching TRBD2. CDR1 and CDR2 from the germline V gene are WSHSY and SAAADI. The junction had 5 bases not matched to a gene; V was cut back by 1 base and J by 5 bases. The CDR3 has 14 residues. CDR3 sequence (DNA): TGCGCCAGCAGTGAGTTGCGGGAGTGGGACGAGCAGTACTTC. Translation: CASSELREWDEQYF.

The CDR3 region has the DNA TGTGCCAGCAGGGGGACGGACATCGGGCGGGAGACCCAGTACTTC. Translating gives CASRGTDIGRETQYF. This chain uses TRBV6-5 with TRBJ2-5; perhaps D is TRBD1 or TRBD2 (5 bases each). This CDR3 has 15 residues. CDR1 is MNHEY, CDR2 SVGAGI, per germline. V lost 6 bases to trimming and J lost 5 bases, with 19 bases between them.

J is TRBJ1-2 and V is TRBV28; 7 bases are a match to TRBD1. CDR3 length equals 14 residues. With V trimmed by 2 bases and J by 4 bases, 4 bases remained unmatched. In germline, CDR1 is MDHEN, CDR2 SYDVKM. The CDR3 here is CASSLQGQFYGYTF. The CDR3 DNA follows: TGTGCCAGCAGTTTACAGGGACAGTTCTATGGCTACACCTTC.

The chain combines TRBV7-2 with TRBJ1-5; 8 bases agree with TRBD1. Per the germline V gene, CDR1 is SGHTA and CDR2 is FQGNSA. This CDR3 is 15 amino acids long. Trimming took 6 bases from V and 3 from J; bases not matched to a gene: 7. CDR3 in amino acids: CASSRGQVLNQPQHF. Written as DNA, the CDR3 is TGTGCCAGCAGTCGGGGACAGGTTCTCAATCAGCCCCAGCATTTT.

Remarks on this clone: Other nucleotide sequences in the sample specify the same CDR3. The chain recombines TRBV20-1 with TRBJ2-1; no clear D gene. V lost 1 base and J 4 bases, leaving 2 bases between the germline ends. The germline V gene encodes CDR1 DFQATT and CDR2 SNEGSKA (reference sequence). The length of the CDR3 is 11 residues. DNA of the CDR3: TGCAGTGCTAGAGGATACAATGAGCAGTTCTTC. This translates into CSARGYNEQFF.

This clone was seen once. Additional DNA sequences in this sample encode the identical CDR3. This chain links TRBV6-5 with TRBJ2-3, with 7 nucleotides matching TRBD2. After removal of 2 bases from V and 3 bases from J, the junction contained 5 bases not matched to a gene. The germline V gene has CDR1 MNHEY and CDR2 SVGAGI. The CDR3 is 15 amino acids. The CDR3 region is CASSYGGGVTDTQYF. Written as DNA, the CDR3 is TGTGCCAGCAGTTACGGGGGGGGAGTGACAGATACGCAGTATTTT.

The chain combines TRBV29-1 with TRBJ1-1; D call uncertain. The germline V and J ends were trimmed by 7 bases and 5 bases, with 14 bases remaining between them. From germline, CDR1 is SQVTM and CDR2 ANQGSEA. The CDR3 extends over 12 amino acids. CDR3 coding DNA: TGCAGCGCCCGGGAGGGAGGAACTGAAGCTTTCTTT. Translation: CSAREGGTEAFF.

The chain couples TRBV2 to TRBJ1-1, with TRBD1 matching over 10 bases. Unmatched junction bases numbered 21, after V lost 7 bases and J lost 4 bases. The CDR3 has 19 residues. The germline V gene has CDR1 SNHLY and CDR2 FYNNEI. The CDR3 loop reads CASTRDRGLGRSWGTEAFF. In DNA, the CDR3 is TGTGCCAGCACCCGGGACAGGGGATTGGGACGATCATGGGGCACTGAAGCTTTCTTT.

The rearrangement links TRBV10-3 to TRBJ2-3, with 8 bases matching TRBD2. Per the germline V gene, CDR1 is ENHRY and CDR2 is SYGVKD. V gave up 6 bases and J gave up 6 bases; unmatched junction bases: 2. CDR3 length: 12 residues. In DNA, the CDR3 is TGTGCCATCAGGGCGGGAGGTGATACGCAGTATTTT. Amino acids: CAIRAGGDTQYF.

V and J are TRBV2 and TRBJ2-2, with D unclear. CDR1 and CDR2 from the germline V gene are SNHLY and FYNNEI. This CDR3 comprises 13 residues. The ends were cut back, 3 bases at V and 7 bases at J, with 9 bases in the middle. The CDR3 DNA reads TGTGCCAGCAGTGAGCAGAAGATCGGGGAGCTGTTTTTT. It encodes CASSEQKIGELFF.

This chain joins TRBV7-9 and TRBJ2-7; D gene unclear. Germline CDR1 SEHNR, CDR2 FQNEAQ (reference sequence). The CDR3 spans 17 residues. The V end was cut by 5 bases, the J end by 3 bases, with 23 bases between. DNA for the CDR3: TGTGCCAGCAGCGTAACCGTAGCCCCAGTACAAGACTACGAGCAGTACTTC. Protein: CASSVTVAPVQDYEQYF.

The chain combines TRBV10-3 with TRBJ1-2, with D hard to call. CDR1 is ENHRY, CDR2 SYGVKD, per germline. The CDR3 is 12 amino acids. Between the trimmed V and J ends, which lost 4 bases and 3 bases, there was a span of 6 bases. The CDR3 reads CAISVAYYGYTF. The CDR3 nucleotides are TGTGCCATCAGTGTGGCGTACTATGGCTACACCTTC.

This clone was recorded once. J is TRBJ2-7 and V is TRBV11-1, with 7 bases aligning to TRBD1. The CDR3 covers 16 residues. The germline CDR1 and CDR2 sequences are SGHAT and FQDESV (reference sequence). Trimming cost V 1 base and J 3 bases; bases outside gene matches: 9. The CDR3 region is CASSLGPQGDFYEQYF. Here the CDR3 DNA reads TGTGCCAGCAGCTTAGGTCCCCAGGGGGATTTCTACGAGCAGTACTTC.

This clone was seen just once. The rearrangement uses TRBV10-3 and TRBJ1-1; D not resolved. CDR1 ENHRY and CDR2 SYGVKD come from the germline V gene. The CDR3 loop spans 13 amino acids. V gave up 7 bases and J gave up 1 base, with 10 bases separating them. The CDR3, as DNA: TGTGCCATCACCGAGGTTCCGAACACTGAAGCTTTCTTT. Translation gives CAITEVPNTEAFF.

The rearrangement joins TRBV6-6 to TRBJ2-1; D is unresolved. CDR3 length equals 11 residues. V was shortened by 6 bases and J by 8 bases, with 8 bases between the two germline ends. Germline assignment: CDR1 MNHNY and CDR2 SVGAGI (reference sequence). The CDR3 is CASSPLDEQFF. CDR3 bases: TGTGCCAGCAGCCCCCTCGATGAGCAGTTCTTC.